This T cell receptor beta chain was identified during a study of cytomegalovirus exposure and HLA in healthy donors. The CDR3 covers 15 residues. The germline V and J ends were trimmed by 5 bases and 4 bases, with 15 bases remaining between them. The germline V gene has CDR1 LNHNV and CDR2 YYDKDF (reference sequence). Notes on the study in general: Upon later analysis, TCR association rates were observed to vary by HLA locus, being highest for DRB1 and lowest for HLA-C. Reportedly, diagnosis of cytomegalovirus status by the classifier showed high specificity and sensitivity. Later work found most CMV-associated TCR beta chains apparently HLA-restricted. Serostatus for CMV was the only available immune exposure information.

Points on this clone: The antigen remains undetermined.

With 60 Vbeta and 13 Jbeta primers, the PCR was carried out. The protocol was immunoSEQ multiplex PCR, while the TCRdb copy is restricted to in-frame clones and leaves out a portion. This sample has 110,000 or so clones, with about 77% found just once. This chain uses TRBV15 with TRBJ1-5; D is possibly TRBD1 (5 bases). The TCR sequence derives from a woman in her 30s in good health and CMV-seropositive. Sequencing was performed on PBMCs. The CDR3 spells CATSLGGEGNQPQHF. The CDR3 nucleotides are TGTGCCACCAGCTTGGGGGGGGAGGGAAATCAGCCCCAGCATTTT.